The source of this T cell receptor beta chain is a study of blood T cell repertoires in COVID-19. As for the study in general: The United States, Italy and Spain provided the acute and convalescent COVID-19 samples.

CDR1 and CDR2 from the germline V gene are ENHRY and SYGVKD. The CDR3 covers 12 residues. The germline V and J ends were trimmed by 11 bases and 9 bases, with 14 bases remaining between them. In the 2 weeks before study entry, exposed participants met a COVID-19 case, which was PCR-confirmed or clinician-diagnosed. Generated by immunoSEQ multiplex PCR, the TCRdb table keeps only in-frame clones and is missing some. The table records about 150,000 clones, around 90% of them present only once. This clone was recorded only once. The receptor's source is a middle-aged woman who had been exposed to COVID-19. Material: PBMCs or T cells enriched from blood (not recorded which). The V gene is TRBV10-3, the J gene TRBJ1-6; the D gene is possibly TRBD1 (6 bases). The CDR3 region is CASTLGGSPLHF. DNA of the CDR3: TGTGCCTCCACCCTAGGGGGTTCACCCCTCCACTTT.